This T cell receptor (beta chain) originates from a study of T cells in tumors after PD-1 blockade. In the study overall: During anti-PD-1 treatment, some patients continued daily vismodegib 150 mg.

The germline V gene encodes CDR1 MGHRA and CDR2 YSYEKL. The J segment lost 8 bases and the V segment lost 1 base, leaving 13 bases of the junction unmatched. This CDR3 spans 18 amino acids. A remark on this clone: Its antigen is still unknown.

Study-wide results and limits: About 41% of tumor TCR clonotypes were also found in blood.

Produced via immunoSEQ multiplex PCR; TCRdb's table is partial and in-frame only. The sample consists of 30,000 to 35,000 clones, 55% to 80% of them appearing once. The chain uses TRBV4-1 and TRBJ2-1, with 11 bases fitting TRBD2. The source of this sequence is a human donor with basal cell carcinoma. Material: PBMCs, obtained after anti-PD-1 treatment. The DNA of the CDR3 is TGCGCCAGCAGCCAAGTGGTTAGCGGGGGGGGCTACGGCCATGAGCAGTTCTTC. This codes for CASSQVVSGGGYGHEQFF.